The sequence of this T cell receptor (beta chain) was determined in a study of cytomegalovirus exposure and HLA in healthy donors. Study at large: Across some 400 genotyped donors, just over 80% landed in the Caucasian-associated ancestry cluster.

A multiplex PCR was run with 60 Vbeta primers and 13 Jbeta primers. Sequencing used immunoSEQ multiplex PCR; TCRdb keeps in-frame clones, though not all of them. The data hold roughly 230,000 clones, with around 90% observed a single time. This CDR3 region has 19 residues. V lost 1 base and J lost 2; bases outside the gene matches: 15. CDR1 and CDR2 from the germline V gene are SGHVS and FQNEAQ. A word on this clone: Its target is unknown.

Findings of the study overall: The presence/absence work took it that sequencing depth was about the same across donors. Researchers catalogued roughly 170 TCR beta chains as cytomegalovirus-associated.

V usage is TRBV7-8 and J usage is TRBJ2-7, with 9 bases matching TRBD2. This TCR was sampled from a girl aged 2 to 10 in good health and CMV-seronegative. Sequenced material: PBMCs. CDR3 residues: CASSLESHVASGVTYEQYF. The CDR3 DNA is TGTGCCAGCAGCTTAGAGTCCCACGTGGCTAGCGGGGTTACCTACGAGCAGTACTTC. Together with reference TRBV7-8 and TRBJ2-7, the CDR3 gives the full variable domain: GAGVSQSPRYKVAKRGQDVALRCDPISGHVSLFWYQQALGQGPEFLTYFQNEAQLDKSGLPSDRFFAERPEGSVSTLKIQRTQQEDSAVYLCASSLESHVASGVTYEQYFGPGTRLTVT.